The rows below give T cell receptor beta chains drawn from one sample of a study of regulatory dendritic cells for organ transplantation. Produced via immunoSEQ multiplex PCR; TCRdb's table is partial and in-frame only. The sample carries approximately 35,000 clones, about 88% recorded once. Sample: naive CD4+ T cells from blood. These receptors were taken from a human donor in good health. The CDR3 runs from the conserved cysteine through the conserved F or W. A D gene is named only where the DNA matches it firmly. The size entry is marked missing in some rows and otherwise reads once, few, many or a size class.

abundance	v_gene	d_gene	j_gene	CDR3aa	CDR3nt
NA	TRBV28	NA	TRBJ1-3	CASSPPGAAGNTIYF	TGTGCCAGCAGTCCGCCAGGGGCCGCTGGAAACACCATATATTTT
NA	TRBV15	NA	TRBJ2-7	CATSRGLVAVEQYF	TGTGCCACCAGCAGAGGACTAGTGGCGGTCGAGCAGTACTTC
few	TRBV19	TRBD1	TRBJ1-2	CASTWQGARYGYTF	TGTGCCAGTACCTGGCAGGGGGCGAGATATGGCTACACCTTC
NA	TRBV5-1	NA	TRBJ2-1	CASSWFDGAGNEQFF	TGCGCCAGCAGCTGGTTCGACGGGGCGGGCAATGAGCAGTTCTTC
NA	TRBV5-1	TRBD1	TRBJ2-3	CASSWVGWRQGSTDTQYF	TGCGCCAGCAGCTGGGTTGGGTGGAGACAGGGTTCCACAGATACGCAGTATTTT
NA	TRBV5-1	NA	TRBJ2-7	CASSRGQTHEQYF	TGCGCCAGCAGTCGCGGACAAACCCACGAGCAGTACTTC
NA	TRBV9	NA	TRBJ2-2	CASSTRDHGELFF	TGTGCCAGCAGCACCCGGGACCACGGGGAGCTGTTTTTT
NA	TRBV6-6	TRBD2	TRBJ2-3	CASSSELAGGGDTQYF	TGTGCCAGCAGTTCCGAACTAGCGGGAGGCGGCGATACGCAGTATTTT
once	TRBV4-3	NA	TRBJ2-6	CASSVGGSGANVLTF	TGCGCCAGCAGCGTGGGGGGCTCTGGGGCCAACGTCCTGACTTTC
NA	TRBV7-8	NA	TRBJ1-5	CASSPPGQPQHF	TGTGCCAGCAGCCCCCCCGGACAGCCCCAGCATTTT
once	TRBV2	TRBD1	TRBJ2-7	CASRGQGIGEQYF	TGTGCCAGTCGGGGACAGGGGATAGGTGAGCAGTACTTC
NA	TRBV4-1	NA	TRBJ2-1	CASSQDRGYNEQFF	TGCGCCAGCAGCCAAGACCGCGGCTACAATGAGCAGTTCTTC
NA	TRBV1	NA	TRBJ2-7	CTSSSSGAGAPHEQYF	TGCACCAGCAGCTCAAGTGGAGCGGGAGCCCCCCACGAGCAGTACTTC
NA	TRBV6-5	TRBD2	TRBJ2-3	CASSYGVSGGRDTQYF	TGTGCCAGCAGTTACGGCGTTAGCGGGGGCCGAGATACGCAGTATTTT
NA	TRBV7-9	NA	TRBJ2-5	CASSPMEETQYF	TGTGCCAGCAGTCCTATGGAGGAGACCCAGTACTTC
few	TRBV7-9	NA	TRBJ1-1	CASSLVYGENTEAFF	TGTGCCAGCAGCTTAGTATACGGGGAGAACACTGAAGCTTTCTTT
NA	TRBV29-1	TRBD2	TRBJ2-5	CSVPAGVKETQYF	TGCAGCGTCCCAGCGGGAGTTAAAGAGACCCAGTACTTC
NA	TRBV30	NA	TRBJ1-5	CAWSVLPGGQPQHF	TGTGCCTGGAGTGTACTGCCGGGGGGTCAGCCCCAGCATTTT
NA	TRBV6-6	TRBD2	TRBJ2-1	CASIRAGGPWDEQFF	TGTGCCAGCATTAGAGCGGGAGGCCCTTGGGATGAGCAGTTCTTC
NA	TRBV7-6	TRBD2	TRBJ2-5	CASTAGGGAGGETQYF	TGTGCCAGCACCGCTGGCGGGGGGGCCGGGGGAGAGACCCAGTACTTC
NA	TRBV5-4	NA	TRBJ2-7	CASSRAVGEQYF	TGTGCCAGCAGCAGAGCGGTGGGCGAGCAGTACTTC
NA	TRBV7-2	NA	TRBJ2-7	CASSLRQTYEQYF	TGTGCCAGCAGCTTGAGGCAGACCTACGAGCAGTACTTC
NA	TRBV9	NA	TRBJ2-7	CANKPGEQYF	TGTGCCAACAAACCGGGCGAGCAGTACTTC
once	TRBV7-3	TRBD1	TRBJ2-5	CASSLQGQGANQETQYF	TGTGCCAGCAGCCTACAGGGACAGGGTGCCAACCAAGAGACCCAGTACTTC
NA	TRBV7-9	TRBD1	TRBJ2-7	CASSRDRGPAYEQYF	TGTGCCAGCAGCCGAGACAGGGGCCCCGCCTACGAGCAGTACTTC
NA	TRBV19	TRBD1	TRBJ1-2	CASCVYRGRGYTF	TGTGCCAGTTGCGTCTACAGGGGGCGAGGCTACACCTTC
once	TRBV19	NA	TRBJ2-1	CASSIFTGSSYNEQFF	TGTGCCAGTAGTATTTTCACAGGGAGCTCCTACAATGAGCAGTTCTTC
NA	TRBV10-3	NA	TRBJ2-3	CAISAGEVGTDTQYF	TGTGCCATCAGTGCCGGGGAGGTGGGCACAGATACGCAGTATTTT
once	TRBV6-5	NA	TRBJ2-1	CASSYLTGNEQFF	TGTGCCAGCAGTTACTTAACGGGCAATGAGCAGTTCTTC
NA	TRBV28	NA	TRBJ1-2	CASRWRGYDYTF	TGTGCCAGCAGATGGAGGGGGTACGACTACACCTTC
NA	TRBV6-5	NA	TRBJ2-1	CASSYNVAIRNEQFF	TGTGCCAGCAGTTATAATGTGGCCATCCGCAATGAGCAGTTCTTC
NA	TRBV15	NA	TRBJ1-1	CATSRGGTEAFF	TGTGCCACCAGCAGAGGGGGAACTGAAGCTTTCTTT
few	TRBV18	NA	TRBJ1-1	CASSQVGDGLIAFF	TGTGCCAGCTCGCAGGTAGGAGACGGACTGATCGCTTTCTTT
NA	TRBV7-2	NA	TRBJ2-1	CASSLQYRNEQFF	TGTGCCAGCAGCTTACAGTACAGGAATGAGCAGTTCTTC
NA	TRBV7-3	NA	TRBJ1-1	CASSFDPQRGMNTEAFF	TGTGCCAGCAGCTTTGATCCCCAGAGGGGCATGAACACTGAAGCTTTCTTT
few	TRBV19	NA	TRBJ1-5	CASRNQGSGQPQHF	TGTGCCAGTAGGAACCAGGGGTCGGGTCAGCCCCAGCATTTT
NA	TRBV28	NA	TRBJ2-7	CASSLKWTQKYF	TGTGCCAGCAGCTTAAAATGGACCCAAAAGTACTTC
NA	TRBV10-3	TRBD1	TRBJ1-2	CAIDQTGSNGYTF	TGTGCCATCGATCAGACAGGGTCGAATGGCTACACCTTC
NA	TRBV10-3	TRBD1	TRBJ1-1	CAIGADREAEAFF	TGTGCCATCGGGGCGGACAGGGAGGCTGAAGCTTTCTTT
NA	TRBV20-1	NA	TRBJ2-3	CSARGTDTQYF	TGCAGTGCTAGGGGCACAGATACGCAGTATTTT
once	TRBV10-3	NA	TRBJ2-2	CAISESTGLNTGELFF	TGTGCCATCAGTGAGTCGACCGGGTTGAACACCGGGGAGCTGTTTTTT
NA	TRBV28	NA	TRBJ2-7	CASSFSEREQYF	TGTGCCAGCAGTTTTAGTGAGAGGGAGCAGTACTTC
NA	TRBV30	TRBD1	TRBJ2-7	CAWSVPRTGASLEQYF	TGTGCCTGGAGTGTCCCAAGGACAGGGGCCTCCCTCGAGCAGTACTTC